Presented here are 5 T cell receptor beta chains from one specimen sequenced in a study of cytomegalovirus exposure and HLA in healthy donors. The PCR was carried out with 60 Vbeta primers and 13 Jbeta primers. Generated by immunoSEQ multiplex PCR, the TCRdb table keeps only in-frame clones and is missing some. The table shows fewer than 100,000 clones, with more than 70% occurring only once. Sequencing was done on a sample of PBMCs. These receptors originate from a woman in her thirties or forties in good health and CMV-seronegative.

The CDR3, as DNA: TGCGCCAGCAGCCAGACAGGACAGGGGGCACATGAGCAGTACTTC. This codes for CASSQTGQGAHEQYF. The gene calls are TRBV4-1 and TRBJ2-7, with 11 nucleotides matching TRBD1. The ends lost 3 bases at V and 7 bases at J; junction bases unmatched: 8. In germline, CDR1 is MGHRA, CDR2 YSYEKL. The CDR3 consists of 15 residues.

The chain uses TRBV7-2 and TRBJ1-4; D is uncertain. The V end lost 5 bases, the J end lost 5 bases, and 9 bases lay between the germline ends. Germline assignment: CDR1 SGHTA and CDR2 FQGNSA. This CDR3 has 13 residues. The CDR3 loop is CASSGQMNEKLFF. In nucleotides, the CDR3 is TGTGCCAGCAGCGGTCAGATGAATGAAAAACTGTTTTTT.

This sequence joins TRBV11-2 and TRBJ2-3, with TRBD1 matching 11 bases. CDR3 length: 18 amino acids. Germline CDR1 SGHAT, CDR2 FQNNGV. V lost 5 bases and J lost 0; bases outside the gene matches: 10. The CDR3 loop is CASSPRGQGGPSTDTQYF. The DNA of the CDR3 is TGTGCCAGCAGCCCGAGGGGACAGGGGGGACCTAGCACAGATACGCAGTATTTT.

V is TRBV2 and J is TRBJ1-1, with 8 bases aligning to TRBD1. The CDR3 has 15 amino acids. Germline V gives CDR1 SNHLY, CDR2 FYNNEI. V was clipped by 7 bases and J by 4 bases; unmatched bases: 11. The CDR3 DNA sequence: TGTGCCAGCACAGGTTCAGGGGGCGATGGCACTGAAGCTTTCTTT. This codes for CASTGSGGDGTEAFF.

The genes are TRBV7-9 and TRBJ1-4; D unclear. The V gene lost 7 bases and the J gene lost 8 bases, with 8 bases spanning the gap. CDR1 is SEHNR and CDR2 is FQNEAQ in the germline V gene (reference sequence). The CDR3 is 11 residues long. For the CDR3, the DNA is TGTGCCAGCACTACCGTCGAAAAACTGTTTTTT. The encoded protein is CASTTVEKLFF.